The entry below gives a single T cell receptor (beta chain) sequence along with its context. This sample was taken from a study of shared clonotypes between healthy human individuals. At the level of the study: The study used three CD4 naive, three CD4 memory, two CD8 naive and one CD8 memory plate per donor.

The CDR3 extends over 12 amino acids. The V gene lost 5 bases and the J gene lost 6 bases, with 11 bases spanning the gap. The germline V gene has CDR1 ENHRY and CDR2 SYGVKD. An even split of each subset's genomic DNA across several immunoSEQ plates was performed. Original handling: As immunoSEQ supplied junction-only sequences (without quality scores), filtering differed. TCRdb's table, derived via immunoSEQ multiplex PCR, lists solely in-frame clones and lacks some. V and J calls and clone size are given by that table; D and trimming were obtained from the DNA. The sample lists fewer than 1.8 million clones, roughly 98.5% seen once, with around 0.33% in the top ten. All donors were Caucasian adults living in Nashville, Tennessee.

This clonotype was sampled from a man aged 30 to 39 in good health. Sequenced input: naive CD4+ T cells sorted from blood. As for subset: CD45RA+ positively selected. This sequence joins TRBV10-3 and TRBJ2-7, with D possibly matching TRBD1 (5 bases). The CDR3 nucleotides read TGTGCCATCAGTAAAGCAGGGTCCGAGCAGTACTTC. Amino acids: CAISKAGSEQYF.